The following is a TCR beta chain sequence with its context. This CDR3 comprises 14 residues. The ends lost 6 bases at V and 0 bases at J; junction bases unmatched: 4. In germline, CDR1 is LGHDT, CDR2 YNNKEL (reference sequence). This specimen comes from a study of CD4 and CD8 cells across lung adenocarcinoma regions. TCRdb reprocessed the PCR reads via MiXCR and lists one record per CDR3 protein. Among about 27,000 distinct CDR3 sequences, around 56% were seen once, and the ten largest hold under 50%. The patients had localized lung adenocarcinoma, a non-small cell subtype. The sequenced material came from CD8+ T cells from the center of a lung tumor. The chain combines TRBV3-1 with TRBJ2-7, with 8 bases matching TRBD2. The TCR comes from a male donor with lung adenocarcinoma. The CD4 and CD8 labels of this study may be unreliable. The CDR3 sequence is CASSLSGASYEQYF. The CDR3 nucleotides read TGTGCCAGCAGTCTTAGCGGGGCCTCCTACGAGCAGTACTTC.